These T cell receptor beta chains were read from a single sample in a study of T-cell reconstitution after alpha-beta-depleted transplantation in children. TCRdb redid the calling of the PCR reads with MiXCR, one entry per CDR3 protein. The sample consists of about 590,000 distinct CDR3 sequences, over 10% of them appearing once. Specimen: PBMCs, mostly from graft donor cells, collected 360 days after TCRalphabeta/CD19-depleted stem cell transplant. These receptors all stem from a male patient younger than 18 who had a stem cell transplant for acute myeloid leukemia, so the T cells may come from the graft donor. The CDR3 runs from the conserved cysteine through the conserved F or W. Fields, in order: D gene, J gene, clone size, V gene, CDR3 DNA, CDR3 protein. The D gene is left open where the match is weak. Clone sizes are given selectively: once, few, many, or a class where the clone is expanded.

D: .
J: TRBJ1-1
size: few
V: TRBV3-1
DNA: TGTGCCAGCAGCCAAGGGGCGGGACACCTGAACACTGAAGCTTTCTTT
CDR3: CASSQGAGHLNTEAFF

D: .
J: TRBJ2-3
size: few
V: TRBV10-3
DNA: TGTGCCATCAGGCAGGGGGATACGCAGTATTTT
CDR3: CAIRQGDTQYF

D: TRBD2
J: TRBJ2-1
size: .
V: TRBV6-5
DNA: TGTGCCAGCAGTTACTCGCTAGCGGGAGGGACCTACAATGAGCAGTTCTTC
CDR3: CASSYSLAGGTYNEQFF

D: TRBD2
J: TRBJ2-5
size: .
V: TRBV11-2
DNA: TGTGCCAGCAGCCCGCGCGGATGGGGACTAGCGGGAGGAGGGGAGACCCAGTACTTC
CDR3: CASSPRGWGLAGGGETQYF

D: .
J: TRBJ2-1
size: few
V: TRBV25-1
DNA: TGTGCCAGCAGTGGGCCGTGGTTGTATGAGCAGTTCTTC
CDR3: CASSGPWLYEQFF

D: .
J: TRBJ2-5
size: many
V: TRBV20-1
DNA: TGCAGTGCTATTTCGGGGAGTTCAGAGACCCAGTACTTC
CDR3: CSAISGSSETQYF

D: .
J: TRBJ1-1
size: .
V: TRBV4-3
DNA: TGCGCCAGCAGCCAAAGCGGGGAAGCTTTCTTT
CDR3: CASSQSGEAFF

D: .
J: TRBJ2-3
size: .
V: TRBV4-3
DNA: TGCGCCAGCAGCCAAGAAAAAGGCCCGCCAACAGATACGCAGTATTTT
CDR3: CASSQEKGPPTDTQYF

D: .
J: TRBJ2-4
size: many
V: TRBV7-9
DNA: TGTGCCAGCAGCCCCCCTTGGGCGGCGGGCAGAGAAAACATTCAGTACTTC
CDR3: CASSPPWAAGRENIQYF

D: TRBD2
J: TRBJ2-2
size: .
V: TRBV9
DNA: TGTGCCAGCAGCGTCCAGGGACTAGCGGGAGTCCACACCGGGGAGCTGTTTTTT
CDR3: CASSVQGLAGVHTGELFF

D: .
J: TRBJ2-5
size: .
V: TRBV7-9
DNA: TGTGCCATCCCCGCCTTGGGGGTAGAGACCCAGTACTTC
CDR3: CAIPALGVETQYF

D: .
J: TRBJ2-2
size: .
V: TRBV9
DNA: TGTGCCAGCAGCCTGCCTCCGATACCTGGCGATCTGTTTTTT
CDR3: CASSLPPIPGDLFF

D: .
J: TRBJ2-1
size: few
V: TRBV7-3
DNA: TGTGCCAGCAGCTTAAAACGTCAGGACAACTTCTACAATGAGCAGTTCTTC
CDR3: CASSLKRQDNFYNEQFF

D: .
J: TRBJ2-5
size: few
V: TRBV4-3
DNA: TGCGCCAGCAGCCAAGATACCCCCAGCGGGCAAGAGACCCAGTACTTC
CDR3: CASSQDTPSGQETQYF

D: TRBD1
J: TRBJ1-1
size: .
V: TRBV6-5
DNA: TGTGCCAGCAGTTACTTCCGGACAGGGGGCGTTGGCACTGAAGCTTTCTTT
CDR3: CASSYFRTGGVGTEAFF

D: .
J: TRBJ2-4
size: many
V: TRBV3-1
DNA: TGTGCCAGCAGCCAAGATATGGGAATAGCCAAAAACATTCAGTACTTC
CDR3: CASSQDMGIAKNIQYF

D: TRBD1
J: TRBJ2-5
size: many
V: TRBV7-2
DNA: TGTGCCAGCAGCTTAGGGGGACAGCTACAAGAGACCCAGTACTTC
CDR3: CASSLGGQLQETQYF

D: .
J: TRBJ1-4
size: few
V: TRBV20-1
DNA: TGCAGTGCCCGTACAGCTGCAACTAATGAAAAACTGTTTTTT
CDR3: CSARTAATNEKLFF

D: .
J: TRBJ2-2
size: many
V: TRBV7-9
DNA: TGTGCCAGCAGACCCGGGATCCGACGCCCGAACACCGGGGAGCTGTTTTTT
CDR3: CASRPGIRRPNTGELFF

D: .
J: TRBJ2-7
size: few
V: TRBV12-3/TRBV12-4
DNA: TGTGCCAGCACCCCGGCAGGGTGGGACGAGCAGTACTTC
CDR3: CASTPAGWDEQYF

D: .
J: TRBJ2-7
size: few
V: TRBV30
DNA: TGTGCCTGGGCTAAAGGAATCGGTGGGCAGTACTTC
CDR3: CAWAKGIGGQYF

D: .
J: TRBJ2-5
size: few
V: TRBV29-1
DNA: TGCAGCGTTGAGGGGGGCGGACCGAAGGGGGAGACCCAGTACTTC
CDR3: CSVEGGGPKGETQYF

D: .
J: TRBJ2-3
size: .
V: TRBV2
DNA: TGTGCCAGCAGTGGGGACATCGGCTCTCCTAGACCTAGCACAGATACGCAGTATTTT
CDR3: CASSGDIGSPRPSTDTQYF

D: TRBD2
J: TRBJ2-6
size: .
V: TRBV3-1
DNA: TGTGCCAGCAGCCAAGATATCTGGCTAGCGGGTCTCTCTGGGGCCAACGTCCTGACTTTC
CDR3: CASSQDIWLAGLSGANVLTF

D: TRBD2
J: TRBJ2-3
size: .
V: TRBV12-3/TRBV12-4
DNA: TGTGCCAGCAGTTTCCCATTCGGACTAGCGGCCACAGATACGCAGTATTTT
CDR3: CASSFPFGLAATDTQYF

D: .
J: TRBJ2-7
size: .
V: TRBV20-1
DNA: TGCAGTGCTAGAGATGGGGCTAGCCGGCCCTCCGAGCAGTACTTC
CDR3: CSARDGASRPSEQYF

D: .
J: TRBJ2-1
size: .
V: TRBV27
DNA: TGTGCCAGCAGTTCCCCGCCACGGGCTAGCACCTACAATGAGCAGTTCTTC
CDR3: CASSSPPRASTYNEQFF

D: TRBD1
J: TRBJ1-4
size: few
V: TRBV20-1
DNA: TGCAGTGCTGGGGACAGGGACGTCCAAAAACTGTTTTTT
CDR3: CSAGDRDVQKLFF

D: TRBD1
J: TRBJ1-5
size: many
V: TRBV28
DNA: TGTGCCAGCAGTTCTACAGGGGTAGATCAGCCCCAGCATTTT
CDR3: CASSSTGVDQPQHF

D: .
J: TRBJ2-4
size: many
V: TRBV12-3/TRBV12-4
DNA: TGTGCCAGCAGCCTCGGGGTCAAAAACATTCAGTACTTC
CDR3: CASSLGVKNIQYF

D: TRBD1
J: TRBJ2-7
size: .
V: TRBV12-3/TRBV12-4
DNA: TGTGCCAGCAGCCGCGACAGGGCCGAGCAGTACTTC
CDR3: CASSRDRAEQYF

D: .
J: TRBJ1-1
size: many
V: TRBV5-1
DNA: TGCGCCAGCAGCTGGGGGCGGGGAATAAACACTGAAGCTTTCTTT
CDR3: CASSWGRGINTEAFF

D: TRBD1
J: TRBJ2-2
size: few
V: TRBV4-3
DNA: TGCGCCAGCAGCCAAGATAGGACAGGGGTTGGCACCGGGGAGCTGTTTTTT
CDR3: CASSQDRTGVGTGELFF

D: .
J: TRBJ2-2
size: many
V: TRBV7-9
DNA: TGTGCCAGCAATACCGGGGAGCTGTTTTTT
CDR3: CASNTGELFF

D: .
J: TRBJ2-7
size: few
V: TRBV28
DNA: TGTGCCAGCGAGCGGAGCCCCTACGAGCAGTACTTC
CDR3: CASERSPYEQYF

D: TRBD1
J: TRBJ2-7
size: .
V: TRBV20-1
DNA: TGCAGTGCTAGCCCCGGGGGGACAGGGGTGTACGAGCAGTACTTC
CDR3: CSASPGGTGVYEQYF

D: TRBD1
J: TRBJ1-5
size: .
V: TRBV7-9
DNA: TGTGCCAGCAGCTCACAGGGGATAGATAGCAATCAGCCCCAGCATTTT
CDR3: CASSSQGIDSNQPQHF

D: .
J: TRBJ1-3
size: .
V: TRBV16
DNA: TGTGCCAGCAGCCAGCCCCCACCCTCCGTAACGATATATTTT
CDR3: CASSQPPPSVTIYF

D: .
J: TRBJ2-7
size: .
V: TRBV18
DNA: TGTGCCAGCTCACCACCATTGGGGGATCCTTCCTACGAGCAGTACTTC
CDR3: CASSPPLGDPSYEQYF

D: .
J: TRBJ1-1
size: few
V: TRBV29-1
DNA: TGCAGCGTTGCAGGGTGGGTGAACACTGAAGCTTTCTTT
CDR3: CSVAGWVNTEAFF